A selection of T cell receptor beta chains follows, all from one sample in a study of blood T cells in healthy people across ages. A single record per CDR3 protein comes from TCRdb applying MiXCR to the 5' RACE reads. There are hundreds of thousands of distinct CDR3 sequences in the sample; 20% to 25% occur only once, and 3.5% to 4% lies in the top ten. The sample comprised blood. The receptors originated from a man aged 65 to 79 in good health. Each CDR3 is given with its conserved first and last residue. A D gene is named only where the DNA matches it firmly. Size is omitted from some rows. Given values are once, few, many or a class for expanded clones.

d_gene | j_gene | abundance | v_gene | CDR3aa | CDR3nt
. | TRBJ2-7 | . | TRBV30 | CAWRLQGSGYEQYF | TGTGCCTGGCGCTTACAGGGAAGTGGGTACGAGCAGTACTTC
. | TRBJ2-5 | few | TRBV28 | CASSFGAIGETQYF | TGTGCCAGCAGTTTTGGAGCCATCGGGGAGACCCAGTACTTC
. | TRBJ1-3 | . | TRBV2 | CASSEANSGNTIYF | TGTGCCAGCAGTGAAGCAAACTCTGGAAACACCATATATTTT
TRBD2 | TRBJ2-7 | few | TRBV7-6 | CASSLAGSSGLVYEQYF | TGTGCCAGCAGCTTAGCCGGGTCTAGCGGCCTAGTCTACGAGCAGTACTTC
. | TRBJ2-2 | . | TRBV19 | CATQGLNTGELFF | TGTGCCACTCAGGGACTTAACACCGGGGAGCTGTTTTTT
TRBD2 | TRBJ2-1 | . | TRBV13 | CASSPWGTSGDNEQFF | TGTGCCAGCAGCCCCTGGGGTACTAGCGGCGACAATGAGCAGTTCTTC
TRBD1 | TRBJ2-7 | few | TRBV28 | CASNSDPGQGATEQYF | TGTGCCAGCAACTCAGACCCGGGACAGGGGGCGACCGAGCAGTACTTC
. | TRBJ1-1 | few | TRBV29-1 | CSAAGGPNTEAFF | TGCAGCGCTGCGGGAGGGCCGAACACTGAAGCTTTCTTT
TRBD2 | TRBJ2-3 | few | TRBV5-1 | CASSRGLAGDVGDTQYF | TGCGCCAGCAGCAGGGGGCTAGCGGGAGATGTAGGAGATACGCAGTATTTT
. | TRBJ2-7 | many | TRBV15 | CATSRDSGYDGSYEQYF | TGTGCCACCAGCAGAGATAGCGGTTATGACGGCTCCTACGAGCAGTACTTC
. | TRBJ1-1 | . | TRBV10-3 | CATFPDQNTEAFF | TGTGCCACCTTTCCGGATCAGAACACTGAAGCTTTCTTT
TRBD1 | TRBJ2-4 | . | TRBV15 | CATSRGPGQGFKNIQYF | TGTGCCACCAGCAGAGGTCCGGGACAGGGATTCAAAAACATTCAGTACTTC
. | TRBJ1-5 | . | TRBV5-1 | CASSLARESNQPQHF | TGCGCCAGCAGCTTGGCAAGGGAAAGCAATCAGCCCCAGCATTTT
. | TRBJ1-1 | . | TRBV20-1 | CSARSAPNTEAFF | TGCAGTGCTAGATCGGCTCCCAACACTGAAGCTTTCTTT
TRBD1 | TRBJ2-5 | few | TRBV20-1 | CSARAGQGTQETQYF | TGCAGTGCTAGAGCTGGACAGGGGACCCAAGAGACCCAGTACTTC
TRBD1 | TRBJ1-4 | many | TRBV4-3 | CASSHGGTGESNEKLFF | TGCGCCAGCAGCCATGGGGGGACAGGCGAATCTAATGAAAAACTGTTTTTT
. | TRBJ1-1 | few | TRBV5-1 | CASSWGGPNTEAFF | TGCGCCAGCAGCTGGGGGGGACCGAACACTGAAGCTTTCTTT
. | TRBJ2-4 | . | TRBV20-1 | CSARDLGNIQYF | TGCAGTGCTAGAGATTTAGGGAACATTCAGTACTTC
. | TRBJ1-6 | . | TRBV2 | CASSEGGGNSPLHF | TGTGCCAGCAGTGAGGGGGGGGGGAATTCACCCCTCCACTTT
TRBD2 | TRBJ2-2 | . | TRBV2 | CASSEAGLAVTGGLFF | TGTGCCAGCAGTGAAGCGGGACTAGCGGTCACCGGGGGGCTGTTTTTT
. | TRBJ1-1 | . | TRBV27 | CASSLSSPANTEAFF | TGTGCCAGCAGTTTATCGAGTCCGGCCAACACTGAAGCTTTCTTT
. | TRBJ2-1 | few | TRBV6-5 | CASSYDAVYNEQFF | TGTGCCAGCAGTTACGATGCGGTCTACAATGAGCAGTTCTTC
TRBD2 | TRBJ2-5 | . | TRBV11-2 | CASSTLPGTSGETQYF | TGTGCCAGCAGCACCCTCCCCGGGACTAGCGGAGAGACCCAGTACTTC
. | TRBJ1-2 | . | TRBV5-1 | CASSPGTLPTMSYTF | TGCGCCAGCAGCCCAGGGACATTACCAACTATGAGCTACACCTTC
. | TRBJ2-3 | few | TRBV20-1 | CSAAQGREDTQYF | TGCAGTGCTGCCCAGGGGAGGGAAGATACGCAGTATTTT
. | TRBJ2-5 | many | TRBV12-3/TRBV12-4 | CASSLGTAWIKETQYF | TGTGCCAGCAGTTTAGGGACAGCCTGGATAAAAGAGACCCAGTACTTC
TRBD1 | TRBJ1-1 | many | TRBV20-1 | CSASDPRTGGLNTEAFF | TGCAGTGCTAGCGACCCCCGGACAGGGGGTTTGAACACTGAAGCTTTCTTT
TRBD2 | TRBJ2-1 | . | TRBV2 | CASSEAAAGGPGEQFF | TGTGCCAGCAGTGAAGCTGCAGCGGGAGGGCCCGGTGAGCAGTTCTTC
. | TRBJ2-7 | . | TRBV3-1 | CASSQLYEQYF | TGTGCCAGCAGCCAACTCTACGAGCAGTACTTC
TRBD2 | TRBJ2-1 | many | TRBV29-1 | CSARTRGNNEQFF | TGCAGCGCCCGGACTAGGGGAAACAATGAGCAGTTCTTC
TRBD1 | TRBJ2-4 | . | TRBV15 | CATSTGMDRGIQYF | TGTGCCACCAGCACAGGGATGGACAGGGGCATTCAGTACTTC
TRBD1 | TRBJ1-5 | . | TRBV12-5 | CASGRQGVQPQHF | TGTGCTAGTGGGCGACAGGGGGTTCAGCCCCAGCATTTT
. | TRBJ1-6 | many | TRBV7-2 | CASSKETKNSPLHF | TGTGCCAGCAGCAAAGAGACCAAAAATTCACCCCTCCACTTT
. | TRBJ2-6 | . | TRBV9 | CASSVSGANVLTF | TGTGCCAGCAGCGTCAGTGGGGCCAACGTCCTGACTTTC
. | TRBJ2-3 | few | TRBV7-8 | CASNGDWGTDTQYF | TGTGCCAGCAACGGGGATTGGGGCACAGATACGCAGTATTTT
. | TRBJ2-1 | . | TRBV20-1 | CSARDPRGEQFF | TGCAGTGCTAGAGATCCACGTGGGGAGCAGTTCTTC
. | TRBJ1-1 | few | TRBV20-1 | CSARWGNTEAFF | TGCAGTGCTAGATGGGGGAACACTGAAGCTTTCTTT
. | TRBJ2-2 | . | TRBV7-3 | CASSPNLAPNTGELFF | TGTGCCAGCAGCCCGAATCTAGCGCCGAACACCGGGGAGCTGTTTTTT
. | TRBJ1-4 | . | TRBV29-1 | CSVARGVGEKLFF | TGCAGCGTTGCAAGAGGGGTCGGTGAAAAACTGTTTTTT
. | TRBJ2-3 | . | TRBV4-1 | CASSQGLSVADTQYF | TGCGCCAGCAGCCAAGGTTTGTCCGTGGCAGATACGCAGTATTTT
. | TRBJ1-4 | many | TRBV7-9 | CASSLLGEKLFF | TGCGCCAGCAGCCTACTGGGTGAAAAACTGTTTTTT
TRBD1 | TRBJ2-3 | many | TRBV2 | CATNPGQGPITDTQYF | TGTGCCACCAATCCGGGACAGGGCCCTATCACAGATACGCAGTATTTT
TRBD2 | TRBJ2-1 | few | TRBV20-1 | CSARVLAGLNEQFF | TGCAGTGCTAGAGTTCTAGCGGGATTAAATGAGCAGTTCTTC
TRBD2 | TRBJ2-7 | . | TRBV27 | CASSLAGLAGPGGTYEQYF | TGTGCCAGCAGTTTAGCGGGACTAGCGGGGCCTGGAGGGACCTACGAGCAGTACTTC
. | TRBJ1-2 | few | TRBV4-1 | CASSPKKEGPYGYTF | TGCGCCAGCAGCCCAAAGAAGGAGGGTCCGTATGGCTACACCTTC
. | TRBJ2-1 | . | TRBV5-4 | CASSWRAGNEQFF | TGTGCCAGCAGCTGGAGAGCAGGCAATGAGCAGTTCTTC
. | TRBJ2-1 | few | TRBV11-3 | CASSLEDHEQFF | TGTGCCAGCAGCTTAGAAGACCATGAGCAGTTCTTC
. | TRBJ1-5 | few | TRBV12-3/TRBV12-4 | CASRTRGSNQPQHF | TGTGCCAGCCGAACCAGGGGTAGCAATCAGCCCCAGCATTTT
TRBD1 | TRBJ1-6 | few | TRBV6-5 | CASSYSSRRGGRNSPLHF | TGTGCCAGCAGTTACTCGAGTAGAAGAGGGGGCCGTAATTCACCCCTCCACTTT
. | TRBJ1-2 | . | TRBV20-1 | CSARDSAYYGYTF | TGCAGTGCTAGAGATTCGGCCTACTATGGCTACACCTTC
. | TRBJ1-3 | . | TRBV6-1 | CASSERRSSSGNTIYF | TGTGCCAGCAGTGAACGCAGGTCGAGCTCTGGAAACACCATATATTTT
TRBD1 | TRBJ2-7 | . | TRBV6-5 | CASSYGTGSHEQYF | TGTGCCAGCAGTTACGGGACAGGGTCCCACGAGCAGTACTTC
. | TRBJ1-3 | few | TRBV10-3 | CAISVSPARVSSGNTIYF | TGTGCCATCAGTGTCTCTCCCGCCAGGGTGTCGTCTGGAAACACCATATATTTT